The clone carrying this T cell receptor (beta chain) was seen many times. What it binds is unknown. The CDR3 is made up of 17 amino acids. Germline CDR1 SGHTA, CDR2 FQGNSA. V lost 3 bases to trimming and J lost 6 bases, with 24 bases between them. Each CDR3 protein is one row after TCRdb ran MiXCR on the reads. The sample lists some 940,000 distinct CDR3 sequences, roughly 31% occurring once. This sample was included in a study of T cell repertoires in cytomegalovirus infection. Overall study: The public TCR beta signatures pointed to both CMV infection and matching HLA type. Study-wide results and limits: Ex vivo, HLA-C-restricted CMV-specific TCR beta clonotypes prevailed over the rest of the response. Identification of carriers of CMV plus the relevant HLA was performed using cumulative public TCR beta family frequency.

The clonotype comes from a human donor in good health (CMV status not recorded). Some clones in this sample may be carry-over from other donors' samples. The genes are TRBV7-2 and TRBJ2-7; possible D gene TRBD1, 6 bases. The material was cultured CD8+ T cells from PBMCs, obtained from culture after CMV antigen stimulation. CDR3 protein: CASSFTYRAENRGEQYF. The CDR3 DNA sequence: TGTGCCAGCAGCTTTACATACAGGGCGGAGAATCGGGGCGAGCAGTACTTC.